This T cell receptor (beta chain) was recovered during a study of neurological immune-mediated disorders. TCRdb reanalysed the 5' RACE reads using MiXCR and keeps one entry per CDR3 protein. This sample has 25,000 to 30,000 distinct CDR3 sequences, with about 6.2% found just once. V lost 5 bases, J lost 5 bases, and 1 base stayed unmatched. Germline-derived CDR1 and CDR2 are SGHRS and YFSETQ. The CDR3 covers 11 residues. This clonotype was seen many times. Its antigen remains unidentified. General study findings and limits: Multiple sclerosis, the disease with the least TCR clonal expansion, fell below healthy controls, whereas HTLV-1-associated myelopathy showed the most.

The rearrangement links TRBV5-1 to TRBJ2-7; 7 bases match TRBD2. This sequence was found in a woman aged 50 to 65 in good health. The sample comprised PBMCs. The CDR3 nucleotides read TGCGCCAGCAGGGGAGGGAACGAGCAGTACTTC. Residues: CASRGGNEQYF.